The clone carrying this TCR beta chain was recorded a few times. Its antigen is currently unknown. These data belong to a study of naive and memory T cell subsets. The J segment lost 0 bases and the V segment lost 3 bases, leaving 6 bases of the junction unmatched. CDR1 WSHSY and CDR2 SAAADI come from the germline V gene. This CDR3 has 17 amino acids. The beta constant-region primer was an equimolar mix of two oligonucleotides covering TRBC1 and TRBC2. Nested alpha and beta constant-region primers with the SP2 primer drove four PCR rounds on ligated cDNA. TCRdb itself ran the UMI-ligation and nested PCR reads through MiXCR, one entry per CDR3 protein. The sample lists 130,000 to 150,000 distinct CDR3 sequences, about 15% occurring once. Regarding the study as a whole: Gini index rose across naive, CM, EM and EMRA in CD4 and CD8. In naive cells, over 90% of TCR sequences were seen only once.

The TCR sequence derives from a human donor in good health. The chain recombines TRBV10-2 with TRBJ2-1; 9 nucleotides agree with TRBD2. Sequencing used naive CD4+ T cells from blood. The CDR3 coding sequence is TGCGCCAGCAGTGATCTGGCGGGAGGGCCCTCCTACAATGAGCAGTTCTTC. Its protein is CASSDLAGGPSYNEQFF.